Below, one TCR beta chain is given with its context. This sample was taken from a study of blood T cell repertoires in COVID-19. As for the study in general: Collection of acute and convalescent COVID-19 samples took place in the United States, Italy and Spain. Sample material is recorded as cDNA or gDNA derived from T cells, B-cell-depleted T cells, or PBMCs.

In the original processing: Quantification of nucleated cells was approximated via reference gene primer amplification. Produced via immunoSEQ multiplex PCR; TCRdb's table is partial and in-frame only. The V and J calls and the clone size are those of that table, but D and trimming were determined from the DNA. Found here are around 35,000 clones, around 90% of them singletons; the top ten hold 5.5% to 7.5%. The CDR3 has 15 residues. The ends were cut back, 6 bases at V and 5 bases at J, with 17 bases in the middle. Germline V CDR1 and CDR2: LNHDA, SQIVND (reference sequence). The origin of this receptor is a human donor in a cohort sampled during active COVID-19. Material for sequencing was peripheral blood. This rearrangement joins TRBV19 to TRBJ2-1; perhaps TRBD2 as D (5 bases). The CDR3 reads CASRSWTAMHNEQFF. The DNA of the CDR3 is TGTGCCAGTAGGTCTTGGACTGCGATGCACAATGAGCAGTTCTTC.